This paragraph covers one T cell receptor beta chain sequence. Many counts were recorded for this clonotype. The antigen it recognizes is unknown. No base quality information exists; no much larger clone differs at one position. The listed sequencing device is Illumina HiSeq 1500. TCRdb took the public reads, trimmed them with fastp at Q25, ran MiXCR for clone calling and kept in-frame beta chains. Each record represents a unique CDR3 protein, reported with the most common genes and DNA among its rows. The sample table contains about 140,000 distinct CDR3 sequences; only one count was recorded for about 6.3% of them. The top ten hold about a sixth of the sample. The sample belongs to a study of T cell repertoires in cytomegalovirus infection (dated by TCRdb to between 2018 and 2020). Regarding the research as a whole: Donor HLA type was relevant to the analysis, as public TCR beta signatures indicated carriage of CMV infection together with the matching HLA type. Results the study describes overall, beyond this receptor: In both this cohort and an independent cohort of 352 donors, the cumulative frequency of public TCR beta family members distinguished carriers of CMV infection plus the relevant HLA type. The ex vivo response was dominated by HLA-C-restricted CMV-specific TCR beta clonotypes, which also provided the single most frequent clonotype in two of eight donors.

The germline V gene (reference sequence) sets CDR1 to LNHDA and CDR2 to SQIVND. From cysteine to phenylalanine, the CDR3 is 16 amino acids long. Of the read, only the CDR3 DNA is kept; its 48 bases are in frame from base 1. Relative to germline, V is missing 3 bases and J is missing 7 bases, with 10 bases of the junction outside any gene match. This chain joins TRBV19 to TRBJ2-1; 9 nucleotides in the junction match TRBD2. The TCR originated in a human donor in good health (CMV status not recorded). Some clones in this sample may be carry-over from other donors' samples. Sample: PBMCs. The CDR3: CASSIAWGSGGNEQFF. The DNA sequence follows: TGTGCCAGTAGTATCGCTTGGGGTAGCGGGGGAAATGAGCAGTTCTTC.